This T cell receptor (beta chain) was sequenced for a study of tumor and adjacent non-tumor tissue in lung cancer. Study-wide background: Patients were aged about 30 to 80, 9 to 10 men and a handful of women, stage I to III. Overall study results and limits: TCR diversity was significantly greater in tumor than normal lung tissue.

Three rounds of nested PCR, following a modified ARM-PCR protocol, produced the TCRbeta library. Each CDR3 protein gets one entry after TCRdb re-called the multiplex PCR reads with MiXCR. The table records 60,000 or so distinct CDR3 sequences, about 55% of them present only once. Remarks on this clonotype: What it binds is not known. Sequence at one end of the junction differs from germline and may be a read error.

No cell sorting was done before RNA was extracted from the tissue. This non-tumor lung sample came from over 3 cm beyond the tumor edge. The CDR3 contains 14 residues. Specimen: distant non-tumor lung tissue. J is TRBJ2-7 and V is TRBV12-3 or TRBV12-4; D is perhaps TRBD1 or TRBD2 (5 bases each). This sequence originates from a man between 65 and 80 years old with non-small cell lung cancer. CDR3 loop: CPSSFQGPTTEQYF. In DNA form, the CDR3 reads TGTCCCAGCAGTTTTCAGGGACCCACTACAGAACAGTACTTC.